These 21 T cell receptor beta chains originate from one sample sequenced in a study of shared clonotypes between healthy human individuals. Measured with immunoSEQ multiplex PCR; TCRdb has only the in-frame clones, and not every one. The table lists some 790,000 clones, over 60% of them singletons, with less than 2% in the top ten. The sequencing sample was made of memory CD4+ T cells sorted from blood. Subset given: CD45RA-negative fraction. These TCRs come from a young woman in good health.

The chain carries TRBV18 and TRBJ2-7; D uncertain. V gave up 3 bases and J gave up 3 bases, with 12 bases separating them. Germline V lookup: CDR1 KGHSH, CDR2 LQKENI. The CDR3 is 14 amino acids. CDR3 nucleotide sequence: TGTGCCAGCTCACCCACCGAAGGCGGCTACGAGCAGTACTTC. Translation: CASSPTEGGYEQYF.

The chain is built from TRBV19 and TRBJ2-5; 11 positions agree with TRBD2. Germline CDR1 LNHDA, CDR2 SQIVND (reference sequence). With V trimmed by 5 bases and J by 2 bases, 10 bases remained unmatched. The CDR3 has 17 residues. This chain's CDR3 is CASSLLGVAGGQETQYF. CDR3 bases: TGTGCCAGTAGTCTTCTTGGTGTAGCGGGAGGGCAAGAGACCCAGTACTTC. The whole variable domain, filled in from reference TRBV19 and TRBJ2-5, reads DGGITQSPKYLFRKEGQNVTLSCEQNLNHDAMYWYRQDPGQGLRLIYYSQIVNDFQKGDIAEGYSVSREKKESFPLTVTSAQKNPTAFYLCASSLLGVAGGQETQYFGPGTRLLVL.

The rearrangement uses TRBV11-2 and TRBJ1-1, with 7 bases that match TRBD1. J was trimmed by 4 bases and V by 1 base; bases with no gene match: 6. This CDR3 spans 15 amino acids. Germline CDR1 and CDR2: SGHAT and FQNNGV. The CDR3 coding sequence is TGTGCCAGCAGCTTAGTAGAGGGGGCAGTCACTGAAGCTTTCTTT. Residues: CASSLVEGAVTEAFF.

CDR3 residues: CASSQMNNYGYTF. DNA of the CDR3: TGTGCCAGCAGTCAGATGAATAACTATGGCTACACCTTC. The chain combines TRBV28 with TRBJ1-2, with D unresolved. Per germline, CDR1 MDHEN and CDR2 SYDVKM. V lost 5 bases and J lost 1, with 8 bases in between. The CDR3 totals 13 residues.

The V gene is TRBV28, the J gene TRBJ2-1; 8 bases match TRBD2. V lost 6 bases, J lost 6 bases, and 10 bases stayed unmatched. The length of the CDR3 is 15 residues. From germline, CDR1 is MDHEN and CDR2 SYDVKM. In DNA form, the CDR3 reads TGTGCCAGCAGGACGAGGAGGCGGGAGGCCAATGAGCAGTTCTTC. This encodes CASRTRRREANEQFF.

V and J are TRBV4-1 and TRBJ2-1, with TRBD2 identical over 7 bases. J was trimmed by 4 bases and V by 1 base; bases with no gene match: 7. This CDR3 is built from 16 residues. CDR1 MGHRA and CDR2 YSYEKL come from the germline V gene. The CDR3 sequence is CASSQAAAGVYNEQFF. CDR3 nucleotide sequence: TGCGCCAGCAGCCAAGCAGCGGCGGGAGTTTACAATGAGCAGTTCTTC.

The CDR3 sequence: CASRPDLSNQPQHF. The CDR3 region has the DNA TGTGCCAGTAGACCAGATCTTAGCAATCAGCCCCAGCATTTT. V is TRBV19 and J is TRBJ1-5; D is unresolved. CDR3 size: 14 residues. From germline, CDR1 is LNHDA and CDR2 SQIVND (reference sequence). V shed 6 bases and J shed 0 bases, with 9 bases lying between them.

This clone occurred once. CDR3: CASSVARGHTDTQYF. The CDR3 nucleotides are TGTGCCAGCAGCGTAGCCAGGGGGCATACAGATACGCAGTATTTT. The V call is TRBV9, the J call TRBJ2-3; 8 positions match TRBD1. The CDR3 has 15 residues. V shed 0 bases and J 3 bases; nucleotides not matched to a gene: 3. CDR1 and CDR2 from the germline V gene are SGDLS and YYNGEE.

This chain joins TRBV6-1 and TRBJ2-1; D is uncertain. Trimming removed 2 bases at V and 3 bases at J, with 11 bases between. The CDR3 contains 15 residues. The V gene's germline CDR1 is MNHNS and CDR2 SASEGT. The DNA for the CDR3 is TGTGCCAGCAGTGAAAGTTTGGACGACTACAATGAGCAGTTCTTC. Translation: CASSESLDDYNEQFF.

The chain uses TRBV5-1 and TRBJ2-7; 12 positions agree with TRBD2. The germline gives CDR1 SGHRS, CDR2 YFSETQ. This CDR3 is 16 amino acids long. V shed 3 bases and J 0 bases; nucleotides not matched to a gene: 4. For the CDR3, the DNA is TGCGCCAGCAGCTGGACTAGCGGGGTCACCTCCTACGAGCAGTACTTC. It encodes CASSWTSGVTSYEQYF.

The chain is built from TRBV11-1 and TRBJ2-1, with D unclear. The V end lost 1 base, the J end lost 7 bases, and 8 bases lay between the germline ends. The CDR3 contains 13 residues. Germline CDR1 and CDR2: SGHAT and FQDESV (reference sequence). The CDR3 sequence: CASSLDLGNEQFF. CDR3 nucleotide sequence: TGTGCCAGCAGCTTAGATCTCGGTAATGAGCAGTTCTTC.

This clone appeared once. The chain carries TRBV29-1 and TRBJ2-3; 12 positions agree with TRBD2. The germline CDR1 and CDR2 sequences are SQVTM and ANQGSEA. The J segment lost 1 base and the V segment lost 1 base, leaving 6 bases of the junction unmatched. The CDR3 totals 17 residues. CDR3 bases: TGCAGCGTTGAAGGCCTAGCGGGAGGGCCCGGCACAGATACGCAGTATTTT. Protein sequence: CSVEGLAGGPGTDTQYF.

J is TRBJ2-4 and V is TRBV6-6, with TRBD1 matching 10 bases. With V trimmed by 5 bases and J by 8 bases, 9 bases remained unmatched. The length of the CDR3 is 15 residues. The V gene's germline CDR1 is MNHNY and CDR2 SVGAGI (reference sequence). CDR3 loop: CASSARTGGEDIQYF. The CDR3 nucleotides are TGTGCCAGCAGTGCCAGGACAGGGGGTGAGGACATTCAGTACTTC.

This clone was seen only a few times. The rearrangement joins TRBV19 to TRBJ1-1; D gene ambiguous. V lost 0 bases and J 3 bases, leaving 8 bases between the germline ends. Germline V gene lookup returns CDR1 LNHDA and CDR2 SQIVND (reference sequence). The length of the CDR3 is 14 residues. CDR3 coding DNA: TGTGCCAGTAGTATAGAGACGTGGGACACTGAAGCTTTCTTT. It is translated as CASSIETWDTEAFF.

The chain links TRBV7-2 to TRBJ1-1; D is possibly TRBD1 (5 bases). The CDR3 has 11 residues. CDR1 is SGHTA and CDR2 is FQGNSA in the germline V gene. Trimming removed 5 bases at V and 7 bases at J, with 8 bases between. The CDR3 loop is CASSAQVEAFF. The CDR3 bases are TGTGCCAGCAGCGCACAGGTTGAAGCTTTCTTT.

This clone was found once. The gene calls are TRBV7-9 and TRBJ2-1, with TRBD1 matching 12 bases. V shed 3 bases, J shed 8 bases, and the junction held 5 bases outside the gene matches. CDR3 length: 15 residues. The germline CDR1 and CDR2 sequences are SEHNR and FQNEAQ (reference sequence). The CDR3 is CASSFGTGGLYEQFF. CDR3 coding DNA: TGTGCCAGCAGCTTTGGGACAGGGGGCTTGTATGAGCAGTTCTTC.

The V gene is TRBV18, the J gene TRBJ1-2; no clear D gene. The CDR3 sequence is 15 residues long. V was clipped by 3 bases and J by 1 base, with 12 bases between them. CDR1 and CDR2 from the germline V gene are KGHSH and LQKENI. The CDR3 protein is CASSPGQEVNYGYTF. As DNA, the CDR3 is TGTGCCAGCTCACCGGGCCAGGAGGTTAACTATGGCTACACCTTC. The full variable domain, rest sourced from reference TRBV18 and TRBJ1-2, is NAGVMQNPRHLVRRRGQEARLRCSPMKGHSHVYWYRQLPEEGLKFMVYLQKENIIDESGMPKERFSAEFPKEGPSILRIQQVVRGDSAAYFCASSPGQEVNYGYTFGSGTRLTVV.

The chain joins TRBV5-1 to TRBJ2-7; 8 nucleotides line up with TRBD2. V shed 2 bases and J 2 bases; nucleotides not matched to a gene: 9. Germline lookup yields CDR1 SGHRS and CDR2 YFSETQ. This CDR3 is built from 16 residues. The CDR3 nucleotides read TGCGCCAGCAGCTTCTACCGGGAGGGCCGCGCCTACGAGCAGTACTTC. It translates to CASSFYREGRAYEQYF. Using reference TRBV5-1 and TRBJ2-7 for the parts outside the CDR3, the full variable domain is KAGVTQTPRYLIKTRGQQVTLSCSPISGHRSVSWYQQTPGQGLQFLFEYFSETQRNKGNFPGRFSGRQFSNSRSEMNVSTLELGDSALYLCASSFYREGRAYEQYFGPGTRLTVT.

CDR3: CASSILAPSPSYNEQFF. CDR3 sequence (DNA): TGTGCCAGTAGTATTCTAGCCCCCTCACCATCCTACAATGAGCAGTTCTTC. V and J are TRBV19 and TRBJ2-1; possibly TRBD2 for D (5 bases). The CDR3 is 17 residues long. Germline V gives CDR1 LNHDA, CDR2 SQIVND (reference sequence). V lost 3 bases and J 1 base, leaving 16 bases between the germline ends.

V and J are TRBV7-8 and TRBJ1-1; D may be TRBD1 (5 bases). Germline values: CDR1 SGHVS, CDR2 FQNEAQ. CDR3 size: 13 residues. Trimming removed 5 bases at V and 4 bases at J, with 11 bases between. The CDR3 is CASSDRGGTEAFF. DNA of the CDR3: TGTGCCAGCAGCGACCGGGGGGGCACTGAAGCTTTCTTT.

This clone was recorded a few times. J is TRBJ2-1 and V is TRBV28; 9 bases map to TRBD2. Germline V gene sequence: CDR1 MDHEN, CDR2 SYDVKM. Trimming took 4 bases from V and 6 from J; bases not matched to a gene: 7. The CDR3 has 15 residues. The CDR3 is CASSWREGHLNEQFF. The CDR3 coding sequence is TGTGCCAGCAGTTGGCGGGAGGGCCATCTCAATGAGCAGTTCTTC.